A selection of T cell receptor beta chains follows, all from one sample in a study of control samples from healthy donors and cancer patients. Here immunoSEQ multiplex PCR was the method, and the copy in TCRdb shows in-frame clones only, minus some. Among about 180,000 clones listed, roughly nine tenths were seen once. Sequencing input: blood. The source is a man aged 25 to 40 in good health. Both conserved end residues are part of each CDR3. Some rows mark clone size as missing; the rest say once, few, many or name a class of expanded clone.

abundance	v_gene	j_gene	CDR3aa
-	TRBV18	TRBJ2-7	CASAGTSGSYEQYF
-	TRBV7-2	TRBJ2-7	CASSPSSYEQYF
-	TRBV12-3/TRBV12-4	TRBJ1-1	CASSSAMNTEAFF
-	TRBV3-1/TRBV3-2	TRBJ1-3	CASSQGTENTIYF
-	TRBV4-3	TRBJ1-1	CASSQDLGGWENTEAFF
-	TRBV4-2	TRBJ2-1	CASSQGTAEDLEQFF
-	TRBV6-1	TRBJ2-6	CASSGGGTGRLSGANVLTF
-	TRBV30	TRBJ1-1	CAWGRTTEAFF
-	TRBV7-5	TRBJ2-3	CVRSTRLAGGELTDTQYF
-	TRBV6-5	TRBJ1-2	CASRRDIRQGYTF
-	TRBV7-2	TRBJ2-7	CASSQGLAASYEQYF
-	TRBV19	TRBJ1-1	CASTPMSGGTEAFF
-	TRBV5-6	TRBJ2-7	CASSRDRDRNEQYF
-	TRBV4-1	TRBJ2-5	CASSQEGREETQYF
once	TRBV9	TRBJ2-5	CASSLGTVQETQYF
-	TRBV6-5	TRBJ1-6	CASSRKGLDSPLHF
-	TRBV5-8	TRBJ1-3	CASSLRGIPRTGNTIYF
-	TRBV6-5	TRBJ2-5	CASSWGFGETQYF
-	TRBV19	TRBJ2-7	CATTGQGRTEQYF
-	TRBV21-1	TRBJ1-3	CASNFRQPPSGNTIYF
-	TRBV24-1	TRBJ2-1	CATSSPGGRGAYNEQFF
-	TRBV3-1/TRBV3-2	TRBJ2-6	CASSQDLTGANVLTF
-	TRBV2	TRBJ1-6	CASRGDRAGVPLHF
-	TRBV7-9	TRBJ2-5	CASTPAGWGAETQYF
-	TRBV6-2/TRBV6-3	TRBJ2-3	CASSYLTDTQYF